These 3 T cell receptor beta chains originate from one sample sequenced in a study of OX40 agonist ivuxolimab in advanced cancers. The method was immunoSEQ multiplex PCR; TCRdb's version includes in-frame clones alone and lacks a portion of them. The data contain fewer than 85,000 clones, approximately 90% of them singletons. The source was CD4+ or CD8+ T cells sorted from blood, collected in a trial of the OX40 agonist ivuxolimab. Receptors originate from an adult with an advanced solid tumor such as melanoma, head and neck, liver or kidney cancer.

The rearrangement joins TRBV10-2 to TRBJ1-1; D unclear. Germline V gene data show CDR1 as WSHSY and CDR2 as SAAADI. This CDR3 has 14 residues. Trimming took 0 bases from V and 1 from J, leaving 6 bases between them. The CDR3 protein is CASSESGRNTEAFF. The CDR3 DNA sequence: TGCGCCAGCAGTGAGTCGGGGAGGAACACTGAAGCTTTCTTT.

The genes are TRBV27 and TRBJ1-5; D call uncertain. Per the germline V gene, CDR1 is MNHEY and CDR2 is SMNVEV (reference sequence). Between the trimmed V and J ends, which lost 9 bases and 2 bases, there was a span of 14 bases. The CDR3 is made up of 14 amino acids. CDR3 sequence (DNA): TGTGCCAGTCAAACCCTCGGGGGCAATCAGCCCCAGCATTTT. It codes for CASQTLGGNQPQHF.

This rearrangement joins TRBV5-4 to TRBJ1-1, with no clear D. Between the trimmed V and J ends, which lost 0 bases and 6 bases, there was a span of 12 bases. Germline V gene lookup returns CDR1 SGHNT and CDR2 YYREEE (reference sequence). The CDR3 has 14 residues. CDR3 amino acids: CASSLGQSQAEAFF. The CDR3 DNA reads TGTGCCAGCAGCTTGGGGCAGAGTCAGGCTGAAGCTTTCTTT.